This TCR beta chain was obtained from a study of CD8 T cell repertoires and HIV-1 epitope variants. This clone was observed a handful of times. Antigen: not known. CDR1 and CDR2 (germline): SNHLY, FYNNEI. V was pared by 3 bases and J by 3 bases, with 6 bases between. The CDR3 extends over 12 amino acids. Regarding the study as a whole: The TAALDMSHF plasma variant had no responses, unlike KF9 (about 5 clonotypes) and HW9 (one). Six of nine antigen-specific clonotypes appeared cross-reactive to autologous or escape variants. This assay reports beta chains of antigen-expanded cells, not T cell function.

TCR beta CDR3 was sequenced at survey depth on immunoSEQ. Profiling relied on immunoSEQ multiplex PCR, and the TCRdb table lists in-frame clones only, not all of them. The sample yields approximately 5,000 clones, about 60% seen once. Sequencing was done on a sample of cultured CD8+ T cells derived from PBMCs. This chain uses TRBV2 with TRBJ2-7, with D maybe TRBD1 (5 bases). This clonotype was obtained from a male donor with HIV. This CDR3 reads CASSEDNYEQYF. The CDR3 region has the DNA TGTGCCAGCAGTGAGGACAACTACGAGCAGTACTTC.